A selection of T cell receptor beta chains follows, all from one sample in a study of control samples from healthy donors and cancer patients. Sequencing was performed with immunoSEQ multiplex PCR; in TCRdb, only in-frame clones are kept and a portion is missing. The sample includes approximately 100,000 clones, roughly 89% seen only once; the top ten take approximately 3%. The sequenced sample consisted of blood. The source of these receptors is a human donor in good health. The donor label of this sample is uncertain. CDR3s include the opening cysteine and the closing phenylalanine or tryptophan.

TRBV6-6 CASHLGQGGNQPQHF
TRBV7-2 CASSLFGRVGNYGYTF
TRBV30 CAWSSQGGYGYTF
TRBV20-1 CSASSALYYGYTF
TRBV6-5 CASRGGGGAPLHF
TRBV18 CASSLGQQNSPLHF
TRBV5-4 CASSRRDRRTDTQYF
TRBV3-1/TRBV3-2 CASSQDASRSTQAFF
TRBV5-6 CASSRTGEDGYTF
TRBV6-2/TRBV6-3 CASSYSGRGSNQPQHF
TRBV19 CASSIIGMGSGNTIYF
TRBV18 CASSRRGNTGELFF
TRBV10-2 CASSATGVQETQYF
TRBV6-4 CASSDKRGEKLFF
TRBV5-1 CASSLAPSGGSEGQYF
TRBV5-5 CASSSGTGVETQYF